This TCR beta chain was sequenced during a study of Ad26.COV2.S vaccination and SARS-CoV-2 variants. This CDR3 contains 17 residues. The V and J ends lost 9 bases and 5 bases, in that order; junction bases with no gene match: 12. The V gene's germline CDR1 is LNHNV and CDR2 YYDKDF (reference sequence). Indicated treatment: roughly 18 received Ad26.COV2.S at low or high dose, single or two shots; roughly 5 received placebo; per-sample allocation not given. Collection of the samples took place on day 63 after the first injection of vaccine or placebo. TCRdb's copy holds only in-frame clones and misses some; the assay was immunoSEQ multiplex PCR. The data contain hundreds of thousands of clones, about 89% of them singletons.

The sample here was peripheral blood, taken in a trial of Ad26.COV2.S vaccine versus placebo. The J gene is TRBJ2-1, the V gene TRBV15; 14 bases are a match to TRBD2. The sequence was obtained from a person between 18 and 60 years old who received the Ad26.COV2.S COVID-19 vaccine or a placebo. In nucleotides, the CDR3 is TGTGCCACGAAGGGGACTAGCGGGGGTTATCTCCACAATGAGCAGTTCTTC. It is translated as CATKGTSGGYLHNEQFF.